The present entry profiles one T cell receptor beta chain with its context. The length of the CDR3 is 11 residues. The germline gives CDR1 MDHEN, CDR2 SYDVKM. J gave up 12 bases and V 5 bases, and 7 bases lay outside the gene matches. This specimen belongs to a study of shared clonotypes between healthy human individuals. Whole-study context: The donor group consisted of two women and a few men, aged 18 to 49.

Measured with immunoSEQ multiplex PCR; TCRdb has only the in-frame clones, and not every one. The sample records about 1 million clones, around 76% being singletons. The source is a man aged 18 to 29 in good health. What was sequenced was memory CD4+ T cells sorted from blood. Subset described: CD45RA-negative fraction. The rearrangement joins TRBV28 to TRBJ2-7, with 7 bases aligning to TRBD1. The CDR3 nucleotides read TGTGCCAGCAGTCTGAGACAGGGATTGTACTTC. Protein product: CASSLRQGLYF.